Below, 30 T cell receptor beta chains from the same sample are listed, as sequenced in a study of blood T cell repertoires in COVID-19. The method was immunoSEQ multiplex PCR; TCRdb's version includes in-frame clones alone and lacks a portion of them. The table lists nearly 50,000 clones, 85% to 90% of them singletons, with 2.6% in the top ten. Sequenced: peripheral blood. These receptors all stem from a woman of 80 years or more with COVID-19, enrolled during active disease.

The CDR3 region has the DNA TGTGCCAGTAGTATAGGCGACCCGGGGGAGCAGTACTTC. This codes for CASSIGDPGEQYF. V gene TRBV19 combines with J gene TRBJ2-7, with D possibly TRBD2 on 5 matching bases. The ends were cut back, 1 base at V and 7 bases at J, with 11 bases in the middle. CDR1 LNHDA and CDR2 SQIVND come from the germline V gene (reference sequence). The CDR3 is 13 residues long.

The V gene is TRBV6-5, the J gene TRBJ1-2; no firm D call. This CDR3 has 14 amino acids. V lost 5 bases, J lost 0 bases, and 10 bases lay in between. Germline V gene data show CDR1 as MNHEY and CDR2 as SVGAGI. The CDR3 is CASSTSRANYGYTF. For the CDR3, the DNA is TGTGCCAGCAGTACGAGCCGCGCTAACTATGGCTACACCTTC.

The gene calls are TRBV27 and TRBJ2-5; D perhaps matches TRBD2 (5 bases). V was pared by 5 bases and J by 7 bases, with 14 bases between. The CDR3 length is 13 residues. Germline CDR1 is MNHEY and CDR2 is SMNVEV (reference sequence). CDR3 DNA sequence: TGTGCCAGCAGTCCCCGGACTGTGGGGACCCAGTACTTC. Translation gives CASSPRTVGTQYF.

The chain recombines TRBV27 with TRBJ2-7; 9 nucleotides match TRBD1. This CDR3 has 15 residues. CDR1 and CDR2 (germline): MNHEY, SMNVEV (reference sequence). The V gene end was trimmed by 6 bases and the J gene end by 0 bases; junction bases not matched to a gene: 6. Written as DNA, the CDR3 is TGTGCCAGCAGCTCTTGGACAGGGGCCTCCTACGAGCAGTACTTC. It translates to CASSSWTGASYEQYF.

The genes are TRBV3-1 (or the pseudogene TRBV3-2) and TRBJ1-4; D is possibly TRBD1 (5 bases). V was shortened by 0 bases and J by 2 bases, with 13 bases between the two germline ends. The V gene's germline CDR1 is LGHDT and CDR2 YNNKEL (reference sequence). The CDR3 is made up of 17 amino acids. The CDR3 protein is CASSQDRGTWTNEKLFF. The CDR3 region has the DNA TGTGCCAGCAGCCAAGATCGAGGGACTTGGACTAATGAAAAACTGTTTTTT.

V is TRBV4-1 and J is TRBJ2-3; tentative D call: TRBD1 (5 bases). Germline V CDR1 and CDR2: MGHRA, YSYEKL. The CDR3 covers 14 residues. V lost 1 base, J lost 7 bases, and 12 bases lay in between. The CDR3 nucleotides are TGCGCCAGCAGCCAAGGAGTCAGGGTTAATACGCAGTATTTT. It codes for CASSQGVRVNTQYF.

The V call is TRBV2, the J call TRBJ1-4, with D maybe TRBD1 (6 bases). CDR3 length equals 16 residues. Trimming removed 5 bases at V and 0 bases at J, with 13 bases between. Germline-derived CDR1 and CDR2 are SNHLY and FYNNEI. The CDR3 DNA sequence: TGTGCCAGCAGTAAAAGGGACAACCCAACTAATGAAAAACTGTTTTTT. This gives the protein CASSKRDNPTNEKLFF. Full variable domain (remainder filled in from reference TRBV2 and TRBJ1-4): EPEVTQTPSHQVTQMGQEVILRCVPISNHLYFYWYRQILGQKVEFLVSFYNNEISEKSEIFDDQFSVERPDGSNFTLKIRSTKLEDSAMYFCASSKRDNPTNEKLFFGSGTQLSVL.

The count of this clone is one. The V gene is TRBV5-6, the J gene TRBJ1-1; a weak D match, TRBD1 (6 bases). Trimming stripped 4 bases from V and 1 base from J, with 17 bases between. CDR1 is SGHDT, CDR2 YYEEEE, per germline. This CDR3 spans 16 amino acids. The CDR3 coding sequence is TGTGCCAGCAGCCCCGGGGAGCGGGACAAGAACACTGAAGCTTTCTTT. Its protein is CASSPGERDKNTEAFF.

This chain uses TRBV7-8 with TRBJ2-7, with TRBD2 matching 7 bases. After removal of 2 bases from V and 0 bases from J, the junction contained 1 base not matched to a gene. The CDR3 loop spans 14 amino acids. Germline CDR1 and CDR2: SGHVS and FQNEAQ. In DNA form, the CDR3 reads TGTGCCAGCAGCTTACGGGAGGTCTCCTACGAGCAGTACTTC. Translation gives CASSLREVSYEQYF.

The chain carries TRBV2 and TRBJ1-5, with 7 bases lining up with TRBD1. V lost 4 bases and J lost 0; bases outside the gene matches: 12. In germline, CDR1 is SNHLY, CDR2 FYNNEI. The CDR3 contains 18 residues. The CDR3 sequence is CASSATMRTGYSNQPQHF. CDR3 bases: TGTGCCAGCAGTGCAACCATGAGGACAGGATATAGCAATCAGCCCCAGCATTTT.

This clone appeared a single time. The V call is TRBV25-1, the J call TRBJ1-2; D may be TRBD1 (5 bases). Trimming took off 6 bases at V and 4 bases at J, with 21 bases between the two ends. The CDR3 contains 16 residues. Germline V gene lookup returns CDR1 MGHDK and CDR2 SYGVNS. The CDR3 DNA reads as TGTGCCAGCAGCCCCGCCGGTTGGCAGGGCGGCTATGGCTACACCTTC. Its protein product is CASSPAGWQGGYGYTF.

The CDR3 bases are TGTGCCAGCAGTTTCACCTTAGGGACTAGCGGGAGGGCCACAGATACGCAGTATTTT. This sequence encodes CASSFTLGTSGRATDTQYF. The gene calls are TRBV27 and TRBJ2-3, with 16 bases fitting TRBD2. This CDR3 spans 19 amino acids. The V segment lost 3 bases and the J segment 2 bases; nucleotides outside the gene matches: 8. CDR1 is MNHEY and CDR2 is SMNVEV in the germline V gene (reference sequence).

CDR3 in DNA: TGTGCCAGTAGAAAAGTCCCGGGACAGGGCACCTACGACAACAATGAGCAGTTCTTC. It is translated as CASRKVPGQGTYDNNEQFF. J is TRBJ2-1 and V is TRBV19; 9 positions agree with TRBD1. Trimming took 6 bases from V and 5 from J; bases not matched to a gene: 20. Germline V gene data show CDR1 as LNHDA and CDR2 as SQIVND (reference sequence). The CDR3 sequence is 19 residues long.

The rearrangement joins TRBV6-1 to TRBJ1-3; 8 bases align to TRBD1. V shed 4 bases, J shed 4 bases, and the junction held 9 bases outside the gene matches. The length of the CDR3 is 16 residues. Looked up from germline, CDR1 is MNHNS and CDR2 is SASEGT. CDR3 DNA: TGTGCCAGCAGTGTTGCTCGGACAGGGTACGGAAACACCATATATTTT. Translated, it gives CASSVARTGYGNTIYF.

The J gene is TRBJ1-1, the V gene TRBV18; 10 bases match TRBD1. With V trimmed by 3 bases and J by 4 bases, 2 bases remained unmatched. The CDR3 loop spans 14 amino acids. Germline V gene lookup returns CDR1 KGHSH and CDR2 LQKENI. The CDR3 nucleotides read TGTGCCAGCTCACCGAGGACAGGGGGCACTGAAGCTTTCTTT. Amino acid sequence: CASSPRTGGTEAFF.

The gene calls are TRBV29-1 and TRBJ1-1; TRBD1 agrees at 8 bases. The CDR3 is made up of 17 amino acids. J lost 0 bases, V lost 7 bases, and 16 bases had no gene match. Germline lookup yields CDR1 SQVTM and CDR2 ANQGSEA. The CDR3, as DNA: TGCAGCGCGACATCACAGGGGGGTAGGCACATGAACACTGAAGCTTTCTTT. It is translated as CSATSQGGRHMNTEAFF.

This chain joins TRBV14 and TRBJ2-1; 11 bases map to TRBD2. Germline CDR1 SGHDN, CDR2 FVKESK. CDR3 length equals 16 residues. J was trimmed by 7 bases and V by 3 bases; bases with no gene match: 8. CDR3 DNA sequence: TGTGCCAGCAGCCAGAGTAGCGGGAGGGCCAGGAATGAGCAGTTCTTC. It translates to CASSQSSGRARNEQFF.

The chain uses TRBV7-9 and TRBJ1-1; D might be TRBD1 (5 bases). The V gene lost 5 bases and the J gene lost 1 base, with 11 bases spanning the gap. The V gene's germline CDR1 is SEHNR and CDR2 FQNEAQ (reference sequence). This CDR3 contains 14 residues. In DNA form, the CDR3 reads TGTGCCAGCAGCCGCACAGGCCCGAACACTGAAGCTTTCTTT. As protein: CASSRTGPNTEAFF.

The chain employs TRBV5-1 and TRBJ2-7; D is possibly TRBD1 (5 bases). The CDR3 runs to 14 residues. V gave up 0 bases and J gave up 1 base, with 8 bases separating them. Germline values: CDR1 SGHRS, CDR2 YFSETQ. CDR3: CASSLGGTSYEQYF. The CDR3 coding sequence is TGCGCCAGCAGCTTGGGGGGCACATCCTACGAGCAGTACTTC.

This clone was picked up a small number of times. This chain uses TRBV18 with TRBJ2-4; D ambiguous. Trimming stripped 3 bases from V and 7 bases from J, with 13 bases between. From germline, CDR1 is KGHSH and CDR2 LQKENI. There are 14 residues in the CDR3. Here the CDR3 reads CASSPSTYGNIQYF. Written as DNA, the CDR3 is TGTGCCAGCTCACCGTCAACATACGGGAACATTCAGTACTTC.

The chain links TRBV29-1 to TRBJ1-4; a weak D match, TRBD1 (5 bases). The CDR3 has 15 amino acids. V lost 4 bases to trimming and J lost 0 bases, with 12 bases between them. CDR1 and CDR2 from the germline V gene are SQVTM and ANQGSEA. CDR3 amino acids: CSVAPQQATNEKLFF. The CDR3, as DNA: TGCAGCGTTGCCCCCCAACAGGCAACTAATGAAAAACTGTTTTTT.

The J gene is TRBJ2-3, the V gene TRBV3-1 (or the pseudogene TRBV3-2); 10 positions agree with TRBD2. Germline V CDR1 and CDR2: LGHDT, YNNKEL (reference sequence). The CDR3 is 19 amino acids. V was pared by 1 base and J by 4 bases, with 14 bases of the junction left unmatched. The CDR3 region has the DNA TGTGCCAGCAGCCAAGTGTGGCTAGCGGGGGCCCCCGGGGCAGATACGCAGTATTTT. Translating it yields CASSQVWLAGAPGADTQYF.

This sequence joins TRBV11-2 and TRBJ2-2; the D gene is possibly TRBD1 (5 bases). Trimming stripped 4 bases from V and 1 base from J, with 10 bases between. Germline assignment: CDR1 SGHAT and CDR2 FQNNGV. This CDR3 is 15 amino acids long. The CDR3 here is CASSSRDRNTGELFF. The CDR3 region has the DNA TGTGCCAGCAGCTCCCGAGACAGGAACACCGGGGAGCTGTTTTTT.

This clone was observed a single time. The chain recombines TRBV7-9 with TRBJ2-3; TRBD2 matches at 9 bases. Per germline, CDR1 SEHNR and CDR2 FQNEAQ (reference sequence). This CDR3 region has 18 residues. V dropped 5 bases and J dropped 0; count of bases not matched to a gene: 12. The CDR3 sequence: CASSPALASGASTDTQYF. The DNA of the CDR3 is TGTGCCAGCAGCCCAGCCCTGGCTAGCGGGGCAAGCACAGATACGCAGTATTTT. Looking up the rest from reference TRBV7-9 and TRBJ2-3 gives the full variable domain: DTGVSQNPRHKITKRGQNVTFRCDPISEHNRLYWYRQTLGQGPEFLTYFQNEAQLEKSRLLSDRFSAERPKGSFSTLEIQRTEQGDSAMYLCASSPALASGASTDTQYFGPGTRLTVL.

The CDR3 reads CASSIDLGGMAQAFF. CDR3 in DNA: TGTGCCAGTAGTATAGATCTGGGGGGGATGGCTCAAGCTTTCTTT. The chain employs TRBV19 and TRBJ1-1; TRBD1 is a possible D gene (5 bases). Per germline, CDR1 LNHDA and CDR2 SQIVND (reference sequence). This CDR3 contains 15 residues. V was clipped by 0 bases and J by 9 bases, with 17 bases between them.

The V gene is TRBV2, the J gene TRBJ2-1; 9 bases are shared with TRBD1. Germline-derived CDR1 and CDR2 are SNHLY and FYNNEI. The CDR3 sequence is 14 residues long. V lost 7 bases and J lost 4; bases outside the gene matches: 5. CDR3 loop: CASKGDRVYNEQFF. CDR3 nucleotide sequence: TGTGCCAGCAAGGGGGACAGGGTTTACAATGAGCAGTTCTTC.

This rearrangement joins TRBV7-8 to TRBJ1-1; 8 nucleotides match TRBD1. This CDR3 has 16 residues. The V gene end was trimmed by 3 bases and the J gene end by 6 bases; junction bases not matched to a gene: 12. Germline CDR1 reads SGHVS; CDR2 reads FQNEAQ. Here the CDR3 reads CASSLGQVRFIAEAFF. The CDR3 DNA reads as TGTGCCAGCAGCTTGGGACAGGTTAGGTTCATCGCTGAAGCTTTCTTT.

The rearrangement uses TRBV6-5 and TRBJ2-7; perhaps TRBD1 as D (6 bases). The CDR3 length is 12 residues. V lost 7 bases and J 6 bases, leaving 13 bases between the germline ends. Per the germline V gene, CDR1 is MNHEY and CDR2 is SVGAGI. The CDR3 sequence: CASNVARGEQYF. CDR3 coding DNA: TGTGCCAGCAATGTGGCCAGGGGCGAGCAGTACTTC.

V gene TRBV3-1 (or the pseudogene TRBV3-2) combines with J gene TRBJ1-6; D remains unclear. Between the trimmed V and J ends, which lost 3 bases and 8 bases, there was a span of 11 bases. The CDR3 is 14 amino acids. Germline CDR1 is LGHDT and CDR2 is YNNKEL (reference sequence). The DNA of the CDR3 is TGTGCCAGCAGCCATCTTTTTCGGGATTCACCCCTCCACTTT. Residues: CASSHLFRDSPLHF.

V and J are TRBV7-2 and TRBJ2-4, with TRBD1 matching 11 bases. Trimming removed 1 base from V and 4 bases from J; junction bases left unmatched: 3. Germline CDR1 reads SGHTA; CDR2 reads FQGNSA. The CDR3 covers 16 residues. CDR3 region: CASSLGGQGAKNIQYF. DNA of the CDR3: TGTGCCAGCAGCTTAGGTGGACAGGGGGCGAAAAACATTCAGTACTTC.